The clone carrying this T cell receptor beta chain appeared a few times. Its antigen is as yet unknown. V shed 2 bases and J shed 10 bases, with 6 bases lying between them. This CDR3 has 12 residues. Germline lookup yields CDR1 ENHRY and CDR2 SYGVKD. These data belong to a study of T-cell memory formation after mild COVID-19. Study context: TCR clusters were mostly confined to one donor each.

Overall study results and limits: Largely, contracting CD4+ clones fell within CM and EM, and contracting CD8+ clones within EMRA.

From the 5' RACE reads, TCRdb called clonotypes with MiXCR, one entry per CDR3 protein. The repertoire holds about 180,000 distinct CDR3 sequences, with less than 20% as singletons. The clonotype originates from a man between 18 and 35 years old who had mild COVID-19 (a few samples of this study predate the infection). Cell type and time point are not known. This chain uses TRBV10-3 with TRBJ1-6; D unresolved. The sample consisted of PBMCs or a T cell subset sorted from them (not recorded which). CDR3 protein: CAISEMVSPLHF. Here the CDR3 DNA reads TGTGCCATCAGTGAGATGGTCTCACCCCTCCACTTT.